This T cell receptor (beta chain) was observed in a study of T cell clonality in common variable immunodeficiency. Study findings and constraints: CVID subjects had higher TCRbeta clonality than healthy controls, most marked in about a third. CVID subjects shared fewer TCRbeta clones than healthy controls did. In common variable immunodeficiency, TCR beta chains reportedly carried fewer deletions and N-nucleotide insertions.

This clone was detected ten times or more. No antigen is known for it. The read terminates 3 residues ahead of where the CDR3 ends, so the germline J gene completes it. Donors gave roughly 4.5 to 8.5 ml heparinized peripheral whole blood. This CDR3 is 13 amino acids long. CDR1 SGHVS and CDR2 FQNEAQ come from the germline V gene. The germline V and J ends were trimmed by 5 bases and 8 bases, with 12 bases remaining between them. Repertoires were generated with immunoSEQ multiplex PCR, while TCRdb's copy carries only in-frame clones and drops some. Observed in the sample are roughly 57,000 clones, none of them singletons.

The sequence was obtained from a person between 18 and 70 years old in good health. The sequencing sample was made of peripheral blood mononuclear cells. The rearrangement links TRBV7-8 to TRBJ1-4; D gene unclear. CDR3 residues: CASSLFLPEKLFF. The sequenced part of the CDR3 DNA is TGTGCCAGCAGCCTATTCCTCCCCGAAAAA.